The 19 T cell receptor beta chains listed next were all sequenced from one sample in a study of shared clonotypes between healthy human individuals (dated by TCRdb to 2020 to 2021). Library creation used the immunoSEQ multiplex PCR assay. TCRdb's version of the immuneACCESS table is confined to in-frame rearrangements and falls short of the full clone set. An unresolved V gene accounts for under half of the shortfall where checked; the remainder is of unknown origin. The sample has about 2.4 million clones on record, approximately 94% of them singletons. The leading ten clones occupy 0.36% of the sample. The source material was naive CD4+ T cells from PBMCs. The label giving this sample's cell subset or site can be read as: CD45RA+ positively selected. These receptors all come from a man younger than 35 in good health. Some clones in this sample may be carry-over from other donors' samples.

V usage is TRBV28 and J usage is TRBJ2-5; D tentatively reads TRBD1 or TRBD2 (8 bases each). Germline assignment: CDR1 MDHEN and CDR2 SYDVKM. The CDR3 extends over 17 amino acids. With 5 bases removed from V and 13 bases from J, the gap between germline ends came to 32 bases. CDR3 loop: CASSPRDRFFASGLRYF. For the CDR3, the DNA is TGTGCCAGCAGTCCCCGGGACAGGTTTTTCGCTAGCGGGCTTCGGTACTTC.

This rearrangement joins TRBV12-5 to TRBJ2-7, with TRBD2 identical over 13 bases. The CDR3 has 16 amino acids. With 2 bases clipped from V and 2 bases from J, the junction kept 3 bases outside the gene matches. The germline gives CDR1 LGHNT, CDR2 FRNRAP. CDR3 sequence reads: CASGLSLAGGPYEQYF. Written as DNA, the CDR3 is TGTGCTAGTGGTTTGTCACTAGCGGGAGGGCCCTACGAGCAGTACTTC.

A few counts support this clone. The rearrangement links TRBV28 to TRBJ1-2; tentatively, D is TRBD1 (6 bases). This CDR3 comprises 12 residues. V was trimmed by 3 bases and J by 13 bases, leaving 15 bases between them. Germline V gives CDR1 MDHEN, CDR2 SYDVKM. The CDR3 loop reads CASSLGAQGCTF. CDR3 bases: TGTGCCAGCAGTTTGGGAGCACAGGGTTGCACCTTC.

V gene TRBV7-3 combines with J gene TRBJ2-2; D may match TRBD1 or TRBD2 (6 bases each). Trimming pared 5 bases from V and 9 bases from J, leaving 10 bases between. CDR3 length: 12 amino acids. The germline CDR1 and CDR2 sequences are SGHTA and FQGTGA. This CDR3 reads CASSPGGRELFF. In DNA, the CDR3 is TGTGCCAGCAGCCCCGGGGGCCGGGAGCTGTTTTTT.

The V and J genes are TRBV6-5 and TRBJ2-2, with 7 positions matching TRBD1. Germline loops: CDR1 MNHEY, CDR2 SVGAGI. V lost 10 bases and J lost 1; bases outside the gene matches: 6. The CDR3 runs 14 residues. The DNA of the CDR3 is TGTGCCACCTCGGGACAGAGGAACACCGGGGAGCTGTTTTTT. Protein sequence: CATSGQRNTGELFF.

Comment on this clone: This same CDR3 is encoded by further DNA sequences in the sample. CDR3 loop: CSVAGLAGYNEQFF. CDR3 in DNA: TGCAGCGTCGCCGGACTAGCGGGGTACAATGAGCAGTTCTTC. J is TRBJ2-1 and V is TRBV29-1, with 12 bases lining up with TRBD2. V lost 6 bases to trimming and J lost 4 bases; unmatched junction nucleotides: 4. The length of the CDR3 is 14 residues. Per germline, CDR1 SQVTM and CDR2 ANQGSEA.

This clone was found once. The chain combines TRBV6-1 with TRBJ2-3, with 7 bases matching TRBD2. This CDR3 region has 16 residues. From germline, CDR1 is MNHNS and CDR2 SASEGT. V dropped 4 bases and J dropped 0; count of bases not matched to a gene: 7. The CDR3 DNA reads TGTGCCAGCAGTGGGCGAAGCGGGGCTAGCACAGATACGCAGTATTTT. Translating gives CASSGRSGASTDTQYF.

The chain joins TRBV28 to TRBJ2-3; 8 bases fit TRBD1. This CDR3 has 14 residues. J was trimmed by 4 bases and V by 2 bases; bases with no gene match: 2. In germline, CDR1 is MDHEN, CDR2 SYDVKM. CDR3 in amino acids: CASSLNRGSDTQYF. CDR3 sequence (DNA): TGTGCCAGCAGTTTAAACAGGGGGTCAGATACGCAGTATTTT.

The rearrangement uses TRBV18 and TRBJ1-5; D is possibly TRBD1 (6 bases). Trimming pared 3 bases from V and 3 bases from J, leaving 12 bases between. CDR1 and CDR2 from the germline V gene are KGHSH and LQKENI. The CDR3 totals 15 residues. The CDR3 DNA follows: TGTGCCAGCTCACCTGGCCAGGGGAACAATCAGCCCCAGCATTTT. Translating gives CASSPGQGNNQPQHF.

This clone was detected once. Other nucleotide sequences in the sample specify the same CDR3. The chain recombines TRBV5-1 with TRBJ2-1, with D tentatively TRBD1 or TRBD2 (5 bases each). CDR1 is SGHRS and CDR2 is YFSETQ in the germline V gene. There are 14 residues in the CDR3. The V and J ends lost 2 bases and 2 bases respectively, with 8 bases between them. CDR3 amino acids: CASSLGDPYNEQFF. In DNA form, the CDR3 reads TGCGCCAGCAGCTTAGGGGACCCCTACAATGAGCAGTTCTTC.

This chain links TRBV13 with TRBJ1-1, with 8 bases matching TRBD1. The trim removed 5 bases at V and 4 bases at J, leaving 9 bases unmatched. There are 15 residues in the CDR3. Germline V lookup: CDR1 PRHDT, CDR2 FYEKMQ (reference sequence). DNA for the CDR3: TGTGCCAGCAGCCATTCAGGACAGGGTCGCACTGAAGCTTTCTTT. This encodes CASSHSGQGRTEAFF. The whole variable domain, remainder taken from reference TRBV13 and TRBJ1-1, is AAGVIQSPRHLIKEKRETATLKCYPIPRHDTVYWYQQGPGQDPQFLISFYEKMQSDKGSIPDRFSAQQFSDYHSELNMSSLELGDSALYFCASSHSGQGRTEAFFGQGTRLTVV.

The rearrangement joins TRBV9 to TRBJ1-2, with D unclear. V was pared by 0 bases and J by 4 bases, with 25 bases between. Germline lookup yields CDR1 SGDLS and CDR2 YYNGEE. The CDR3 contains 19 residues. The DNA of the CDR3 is TGTGCCAGCAGCGTAGTTTTAAGGGAGAAGGGTCAGACTCTCTATGGCTACACCTTC. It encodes CASSVVLREKGQTLYGYTF.

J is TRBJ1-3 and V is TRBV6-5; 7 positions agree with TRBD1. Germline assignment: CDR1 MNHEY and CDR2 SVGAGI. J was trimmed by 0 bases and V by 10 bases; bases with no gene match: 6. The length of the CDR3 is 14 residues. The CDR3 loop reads CAIVDRDSGNTIYF. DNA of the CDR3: TGTGCCATCGTCGACAGGGACTCTGGAAACACCATATATTTT.

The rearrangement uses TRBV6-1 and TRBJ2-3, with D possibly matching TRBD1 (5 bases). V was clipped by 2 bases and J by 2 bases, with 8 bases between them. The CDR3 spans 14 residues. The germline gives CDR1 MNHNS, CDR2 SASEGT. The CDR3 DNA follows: TGTGCCAGCAGTGAACCAGGGTTCACAGATACGCAGTATTTT. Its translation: CASSEPGFTDTQYF.

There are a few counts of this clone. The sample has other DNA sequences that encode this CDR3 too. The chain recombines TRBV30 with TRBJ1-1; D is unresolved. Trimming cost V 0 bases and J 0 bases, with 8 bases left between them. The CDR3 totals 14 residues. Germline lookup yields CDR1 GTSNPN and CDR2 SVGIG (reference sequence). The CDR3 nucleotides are TGTGCCTGGAGTGTTTCCCCAGTGAACACTGAAGCTTTCTTT. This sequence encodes CAWSVSPVNTEAFF.

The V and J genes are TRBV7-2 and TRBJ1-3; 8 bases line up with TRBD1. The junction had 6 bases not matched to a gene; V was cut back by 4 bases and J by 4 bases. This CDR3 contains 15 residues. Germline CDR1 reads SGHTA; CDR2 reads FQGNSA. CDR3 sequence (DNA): TGTGCCAGCAGCTCCGGACAGGGACTAGGAAACACCATATATTTT. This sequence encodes CASSSGQGLGNTIYF.

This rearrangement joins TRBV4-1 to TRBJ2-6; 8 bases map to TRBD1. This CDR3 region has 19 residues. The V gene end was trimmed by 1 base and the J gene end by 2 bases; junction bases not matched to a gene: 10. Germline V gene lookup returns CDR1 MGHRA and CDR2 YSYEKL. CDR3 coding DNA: TGCGCCAGCAGCCAAGTGAGACAGGGGTCCTCCACTGGGGCCAACGTCCTGACTTTC. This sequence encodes CASSQVRQGSSTGANVLTF.

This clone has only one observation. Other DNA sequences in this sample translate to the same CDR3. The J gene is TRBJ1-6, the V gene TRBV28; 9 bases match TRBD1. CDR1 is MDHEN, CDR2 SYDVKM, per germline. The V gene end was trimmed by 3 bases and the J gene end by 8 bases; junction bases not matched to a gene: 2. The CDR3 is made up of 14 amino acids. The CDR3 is CASSLGQGYSPLHF. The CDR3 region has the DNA TGTGCCAGCAGTTTGGGACAGGGCTATTCACCCCTCCACTTT.

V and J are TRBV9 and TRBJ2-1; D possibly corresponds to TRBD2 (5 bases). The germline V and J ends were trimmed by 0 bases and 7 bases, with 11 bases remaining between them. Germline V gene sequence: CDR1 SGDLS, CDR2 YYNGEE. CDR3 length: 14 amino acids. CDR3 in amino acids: CASSVVVSDNEQFF. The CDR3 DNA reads TGTGCCAGCAGCGTAGTCGTTAGCGATAATGAGCAGTTCTTC. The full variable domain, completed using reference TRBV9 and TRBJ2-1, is DSGVTQTPKHLITATGQRVTLRCSPRSGDLSVYWYQQSLDQGLQFLIQYYNGEERAKGNILERFSAQQFPDLHSELNLSSLELGDSALYFCASSVVVSDNEQFFGPGTRLTVL.